This T cell receptor beta chain was identified in a study of blood T cell repertoires in COVID-19. V trimming: 5 bases; J trimming: 7 bases; junction bases outside the gene matches: 11. The CDR3 is 16 amino acids. Per the germline V gene, CDR1 is SGHVS and CDR2 is FQNEAQ. The protocol was immunoSEQ multiplex PCR, while the TCRdb copy is restricted to in-frame clones and leaves out a portion. The data show approximately 340,000 clones, roughly 87% seen once. The sequence derives from a man aged 30-40 years with COVID-19, enrolled during active disease. What was sequenced was peripheral blood. V is TRBV7-8 and J is TRBJ2-3; 11 nucleotides agree with TRBD2. The CDR3 reads CASSVGLAGGMNTQYF. The CDR3 nucleotides are TGTGCCAGCAGCGTCGGGCTAGCGGGAGGAATGAATACGCAGTATTTT.